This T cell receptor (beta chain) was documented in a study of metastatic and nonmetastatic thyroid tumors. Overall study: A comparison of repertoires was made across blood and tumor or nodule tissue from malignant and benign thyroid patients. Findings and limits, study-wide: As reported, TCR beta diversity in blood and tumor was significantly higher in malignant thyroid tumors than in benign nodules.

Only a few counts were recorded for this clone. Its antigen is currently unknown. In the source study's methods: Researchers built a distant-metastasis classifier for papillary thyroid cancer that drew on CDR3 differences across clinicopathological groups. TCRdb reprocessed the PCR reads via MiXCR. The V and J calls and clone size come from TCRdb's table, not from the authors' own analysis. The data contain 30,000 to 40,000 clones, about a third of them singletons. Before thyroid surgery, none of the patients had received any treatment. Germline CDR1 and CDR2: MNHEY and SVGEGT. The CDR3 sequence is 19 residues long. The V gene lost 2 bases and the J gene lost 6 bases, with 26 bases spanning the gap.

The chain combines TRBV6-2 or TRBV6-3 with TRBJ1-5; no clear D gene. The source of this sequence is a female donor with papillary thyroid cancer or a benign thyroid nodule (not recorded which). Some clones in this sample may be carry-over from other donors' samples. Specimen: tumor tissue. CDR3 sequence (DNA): TGTGCCAGCAGTTACATTTCGGGGAAAGGGTCTGGGTGGCTTCAGCCCCAGCATTTT. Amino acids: CASSYISGKGSGWLQPQHF.